A selection of T cell receptor beta chains follows, all from one sample in a study of cytomegalovirus exposure and HLA in healthy donors. Repertoires were generated with immunoSEQ multiplex PCR, while TCRdb's copy carries only in-frame clones and drops some. Seen here are roughly 190,000 clones, roughly 87% observed once, and the top ten hold 1% to 1.4%. The sequenced sample was PBMCs. These receptors were taken from a boy aged 2-15 years in good health and CMV-seronegative. Both conserved end residues are part of each CDR3. D genes are given only for firm matches. Expanded clones get a size class; other rows say once, few or many, or leave the size out.

abundance,v_gene,d_gene,j_gene,len,CDR3nt,CDR3aa
NA,TRBV6-1,NA,TRBJ1-4,15,TGTGCCAGCAGTCTCAGAGGCCAGAAGAATGAAAAACTGTTTTTT,CASSLRGQKNEKLFF
NA,TRBV7-9,TRBD2,TRBJ2-5,15,TGTGCCAGCAGCTTCTTCCCGGGAGGAGGAGAGACCCAGTACTTC,CASSFFPGGGETQYF
few,TRBV10-3,TRBD1,TRBJ1-5,13,TGTGCCATCAGGGGACAGGGGAATCAGCCCCAGCATTTT,CAIRGQGNQPQHF
NA,TRBV23-1,NA,TRBJ2-5,14,TGCGCCAGCAGTCAATTCCGGGGCCAAGAGACCCAGTACTTC,CASSQFRGQETQYF
NA,TRBV19,TRBD1,TRBJ1-1,15,TGTGCCAGTAGTACACACAGGGGGCGCGACACTGAAGCTTTCTTT,CASSTHRGRDTEAFF
NA,TRBV5-1,NA,TRBJ2-5,13,TGCGCCAGCAGCTTGGGGCAGGGGGAGACCCAGTACTTC,CASSLGQGETQYF
few,TRBV30,NA,TRBJ2-7,13,TGTGCCTGGAATTTGGGGCAGGGTCACGAGCAGTACTTC,CAWNLGQGHEQYF
NA,TRBV10-3,TRBD1,TRBJ1-2,13,TGTGCCATCAGGCCGGACAGGATAGGAGGCTACACCTTC,CAIRPDRIGGYTF
once,TRBV5-1,TRBD1,TRBJ2-1,14,TGCGCCAGCTCTGGACAGGGGGCAGGGAATGAGCAGTTCTTC,CASSGQGAGNEQFF
NA,TRBV7-8,NA,TRBJ2-5,13,TGTGCCAGCAGCGACGTCGGGGTCGGGTCCCAGTACTTC,CASSDVGVGSQYF
few,TRBV27,TRBD2,TRBJ2-7,16,TGTGCCAGCAGTTGGGTTGGCGGGGGAAGCTCCTACGAGCAGTACTTC,CASSWVGGGSSYEQYF
once,TRBV28,NA,TRBJ1-1,14,TGTGCCAGCAGTCGGGGACGGGGGGGAACTGAAGCTTTCTTT,CASSRGRGGTEAFF
NA,TRBV14,TRBD2,TRBJ2-3,17,TGTGCCAGCAGCCAAGTTAGCGGCCTAGCGGGGGAAGATACGCAGTATTTT,CASSQVSGLAGEDTQYF
NA,TRBV9,NA,TRBJ2-3,17,TGTGCCAGCAGCGAGAGGGGGGAGGGGGTGGGCACAGATACGCAGTATTTT,CASSERGEGVGTDTQYF
NA,TRBV7-2,NA,TRBJ1-5,14,TGTGCCAGCAGCTTGTTAGGGGCGAATCAGCCCCAGCATTTT,CASSLLGANQPQHF
NA,TRBV30,NA,TRBJ2-7,12,TGTGCCCACGGGGGGCGCTCCTACGAGCAGTACTTC,CAHGGRSYEQYF
NA,TRBV2,TRBD1,TRBJ2-7,14,TGTGCCAGCAGTTTACAGGGGACCATCGACGAGCAGTACTTC,CASSLQGTIDEQYF
NA,TRBV5-6,TRBD1,TRBJ2-7,16,TGTGCCAGCAGCTTGGGTACCGGGACAGGGAAGAACGAGCAGTACTTC,CASSLGTGTGKNEQYF
NA,TRBV5-4,TRBD1,TRBJ1-1,14,TGTGCCAGCAGCCCGGACAGGGTGAACACTGAAGCTTTCTTT,CASSPDRVNTEAFF
few,TRBV5-4,NA,TRBJ2-1,13,TGTGCCAGCAGCTTGGGGGCTAACAATGAGCAGTTCTTC,CASSLGANNEQFF
NA,TRBV5-1,TRBD1,TRBJ2-7,13,TGCGCCAGCAGCCACGGGACAGATTACGAGCAGTACTTC,CASSHGTDYEQYF
few,TRBV30,TRBD1,TRBJ1-5,15,TGTGCCTGGAGTCCGGGGACAGCGAGCAATCAGCCCCAGCATTTT,CAWSPGTASNQPQHF
NA,TRBV4-2,NA,TRBJ2-6,19,TGTGCCAGCAGCCAAGATCCACTAGGAGGAGACTCTGGGGCCAACGTCCTGACTTTC,CASSQDPLGGDSGANVLTF
NA,TRBV6-5,NA,TRBJ2-5,14,TGTGCCAGCAGTTCTTTGGAGGGAGATAGGGAGCAGTACTTC,CASSSLEGDREQYF
NA,TRBV5-1,TRBD1,TRBJ2-7,14,TGCGCCAGCAGCGTTGGACAGGGGAGGCACGAGCAGTACTTC,CASSVGQGRHEQYF
NA,TRBV29-1,NA,TRBJ1-1,13,TGCAGCGTTGATGTACAGGGACACACTGAAGCTTTCTTT,CSVDVQGHTEAFF
NA,TRBV27,NA,TRBJ1-5,14,TGTGCCAGCAGTTTGACGCAGGGGTTGGGGCCCCAGCATTTT,CASSLTQGLGPQHF
NA,TRBV5-1,NA,TRBJ2-7,14,TGCGCCAGCAGCTTGGATGGCAGACTTTACGAGCAGTACTTC,CASSLDGRLYEQYF
NA,TRBV27,NA,TRBJ2-5,13,TGTGCCAGTCGCGGACTGGGTAAAGAGACCCAGTACTTC,CASRGLGKETQYF